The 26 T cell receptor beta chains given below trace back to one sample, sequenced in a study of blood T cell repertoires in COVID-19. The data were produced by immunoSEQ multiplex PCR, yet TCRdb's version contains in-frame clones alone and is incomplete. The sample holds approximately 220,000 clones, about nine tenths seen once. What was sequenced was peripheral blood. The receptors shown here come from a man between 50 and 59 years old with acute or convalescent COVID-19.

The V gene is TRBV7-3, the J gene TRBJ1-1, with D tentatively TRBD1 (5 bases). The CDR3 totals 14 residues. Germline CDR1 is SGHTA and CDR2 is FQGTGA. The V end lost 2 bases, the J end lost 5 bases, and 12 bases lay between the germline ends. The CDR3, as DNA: TGTGCCAGCAGCTTATTCGGGGGGAGGACTGAAGCTTTCTTT. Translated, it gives CASSLFGGRTEAFF.

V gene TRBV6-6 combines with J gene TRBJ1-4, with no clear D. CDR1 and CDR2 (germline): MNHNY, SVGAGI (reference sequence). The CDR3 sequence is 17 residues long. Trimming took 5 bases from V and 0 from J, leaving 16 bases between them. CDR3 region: CASSPLGVLATNEKLFF. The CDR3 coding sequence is TGTGCCAGCAGTCCCCTCGGGGTTCTTGCAACTAATGAAAAACTGTTTTTT.

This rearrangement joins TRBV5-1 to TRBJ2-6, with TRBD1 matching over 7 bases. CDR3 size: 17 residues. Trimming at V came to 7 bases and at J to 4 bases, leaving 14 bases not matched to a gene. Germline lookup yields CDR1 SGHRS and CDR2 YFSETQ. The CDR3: CASSPRQGPPGANVLTF. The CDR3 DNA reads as TGCGCCAGCTCGCCCCGACAGGGCCCCCCAGGGGCCAACGTCCTGACTTTC.

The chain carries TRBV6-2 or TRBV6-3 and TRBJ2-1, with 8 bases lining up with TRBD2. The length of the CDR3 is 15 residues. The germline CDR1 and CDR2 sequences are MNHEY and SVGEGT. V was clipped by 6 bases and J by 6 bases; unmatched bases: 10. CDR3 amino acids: CASSRGGARANEQFF. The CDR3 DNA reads TGTGCCAGCAGCCGGGGGGGGGCCCGAGCCAATGAGCAGTTCTTC.

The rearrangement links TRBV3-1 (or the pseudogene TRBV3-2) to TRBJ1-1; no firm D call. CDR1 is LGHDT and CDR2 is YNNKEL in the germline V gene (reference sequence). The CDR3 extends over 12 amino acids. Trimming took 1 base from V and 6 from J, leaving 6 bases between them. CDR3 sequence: CASSQGPAEAFF. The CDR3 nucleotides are TGTGCCAGCAGCCAAGGTCCTGCTGAAGCTTTCTTT.

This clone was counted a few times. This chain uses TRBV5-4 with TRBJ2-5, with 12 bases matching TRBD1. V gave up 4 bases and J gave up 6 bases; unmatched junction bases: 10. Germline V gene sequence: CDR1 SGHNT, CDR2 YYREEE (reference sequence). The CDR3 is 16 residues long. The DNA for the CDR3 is TGTGCCAGCAGCGTCGGGACAGGGGGCGCTAAAAAGACCCAGTACTTC. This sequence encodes CASSVGTGGAKKTQYF.

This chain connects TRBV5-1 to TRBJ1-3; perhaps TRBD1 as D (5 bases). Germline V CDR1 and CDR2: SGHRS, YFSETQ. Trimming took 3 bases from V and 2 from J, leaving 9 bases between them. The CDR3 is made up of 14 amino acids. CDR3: CASSSGTAGNTIYF. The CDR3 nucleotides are TGCGCCAGCAGCTCTGGGACTGCTGGAAACACCATATATTTT.

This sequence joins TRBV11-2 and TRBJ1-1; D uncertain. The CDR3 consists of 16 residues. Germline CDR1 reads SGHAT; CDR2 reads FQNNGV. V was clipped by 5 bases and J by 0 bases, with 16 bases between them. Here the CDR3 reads CASSRTQRVMNTEAFF. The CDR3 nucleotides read TGTGCCAGCAGCCGCACCCAGCGCGTCATGAACACTGAAGCTTTCTTT. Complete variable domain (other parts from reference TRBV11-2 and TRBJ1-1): EAGVAQSPRYKIIEKRQSVAFWCNPISGHATLYWYQQILGQGPKLLIQFQNNGVVDDSQLPKDRFSAERLKGVDSTLKIQPAKLEDSAVYLCASSRTQRVMNTEAFFGQGTRLTVV.

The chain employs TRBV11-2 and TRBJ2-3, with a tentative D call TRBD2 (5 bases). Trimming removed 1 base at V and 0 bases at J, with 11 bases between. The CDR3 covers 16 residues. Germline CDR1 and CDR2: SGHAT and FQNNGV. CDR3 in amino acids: CASSLAGRTSTDTQYF. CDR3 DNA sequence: TGTGCCAGCAGCTTAGCGGGGAGAACTAGCACAGATACGCAGTATTTT.

Here the CDR3 DNA reads TGTGCCAGCAGCCAAGATCGACAGGGATCTAATGAAAAACTGTTTTTT. The encoded protein is CASSQDRQGSNEKLFF. The genes are TRBV3-1 (or the pseudogene TRBV3-2) and TRBJ1-4; 7 nucleotides match TRBD1. The CDR3 totals 16 residues. Germline lookup yields CDR1 LGHDT and CDR2 YNNKEL (reference sequence). The ends lost 0 bases at V and 3 bases at J; junction bases unmatched: 4.

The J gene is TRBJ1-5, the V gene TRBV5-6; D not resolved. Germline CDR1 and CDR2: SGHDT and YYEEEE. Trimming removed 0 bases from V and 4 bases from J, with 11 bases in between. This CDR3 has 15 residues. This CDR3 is CASSLGGFRNQPQHF. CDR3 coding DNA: TGTGCCAGCAGCTTGGGAGGGTTTAGGAATCAGCCCCAGCATTTT.

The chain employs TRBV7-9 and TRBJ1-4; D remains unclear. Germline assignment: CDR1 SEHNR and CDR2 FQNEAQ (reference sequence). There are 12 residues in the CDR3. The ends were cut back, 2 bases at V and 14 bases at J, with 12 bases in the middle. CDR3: CASSLRGNRLFF. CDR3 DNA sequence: TGTGCCAGCAGCTTAAGAGGGAATCGTCTGTTTTTT.

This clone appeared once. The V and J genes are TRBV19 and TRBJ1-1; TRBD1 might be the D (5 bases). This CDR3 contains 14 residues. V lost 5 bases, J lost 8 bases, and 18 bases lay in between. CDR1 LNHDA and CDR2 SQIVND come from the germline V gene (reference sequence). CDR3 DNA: TGTGCCAGTAGTCCACCGGGACTCCCCTCCGAAGCTTTCTTT. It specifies CASSPPGLPSEAFF. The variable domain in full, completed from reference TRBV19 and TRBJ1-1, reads DGGITQSPKYLFRKEGQNVTLSCEQNLNHDAMYWYRQDPGQGLRLIYYSQIVNDFQKGDIAEGYSVSREKKESFPLTVTSAQKNPTAFYLCASSPPGLPSEAFFGQGTRLTVV.

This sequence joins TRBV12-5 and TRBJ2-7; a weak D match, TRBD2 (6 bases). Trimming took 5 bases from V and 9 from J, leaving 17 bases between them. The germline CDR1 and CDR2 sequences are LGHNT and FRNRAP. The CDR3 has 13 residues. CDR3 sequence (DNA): TGTGCTAGTGGTCCTAGAGAGAGGGGAGGGCAGTACTTC. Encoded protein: CASGPRERGGQYF.

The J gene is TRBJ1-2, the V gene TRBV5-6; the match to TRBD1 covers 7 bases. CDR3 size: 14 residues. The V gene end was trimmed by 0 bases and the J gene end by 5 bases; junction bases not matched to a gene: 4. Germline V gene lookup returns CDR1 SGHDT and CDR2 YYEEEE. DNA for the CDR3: TGTGCCAGCAGCTTGGGACAGGGCGGGTATGGCTACACCTTC. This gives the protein CASSLGQGGYGYTF.

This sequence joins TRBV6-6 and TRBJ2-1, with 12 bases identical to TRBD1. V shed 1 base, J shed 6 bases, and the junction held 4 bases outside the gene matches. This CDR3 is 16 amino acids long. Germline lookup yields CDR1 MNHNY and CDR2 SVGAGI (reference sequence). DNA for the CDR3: TGTGCCAGCAGTTACTTGGGGACAGGGGGCCGCAATGAGCAGTTCTTC. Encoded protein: CASSYLGTGGRNEQFF.

The CDR3 sequence is CASRETAMYQETQYF. CDR3 DNA sequence: TGTGCCAGCAGGGAGACAGCAATGTACCAAGAGACCCAGTACTTC. The chain employs TRBV6-5 and TRBJ2-5; D may be TRBD1 (5 bases). The CDR3 loop spans 15 amino acids. V was cut by 6 bases and J by 0 bases, with 14 bases left in between. The germline gives CDR1 MNHEY, CDR2 SVGAGI.

The CDR3 is CASSSGQGYNSPLHF. The CDR3 DNA reads TGTGCCAGCAGTTCCGGACAGGGTTACAATTCACCCCTCCACTTT. The chain couples TRBV28 to TRBJ1-6; 8 bases agree with TRBD1. CDR3 length: 15 amino acids. In germline, CDR1 is MDHEN, CDR2 SYDVKM. V shed 4 bases, J shed 7 bases, and the junction held 6 bases outside the gene matches.

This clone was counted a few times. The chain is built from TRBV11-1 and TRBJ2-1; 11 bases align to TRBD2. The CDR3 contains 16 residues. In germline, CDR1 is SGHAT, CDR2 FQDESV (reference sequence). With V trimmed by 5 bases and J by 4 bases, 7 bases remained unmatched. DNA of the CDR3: TGTGCCAGCAGCACCGGGACTAGCGGAACTTACAATGAGCAGTTCTTC. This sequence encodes CASSTGTSGTYNEQFF.

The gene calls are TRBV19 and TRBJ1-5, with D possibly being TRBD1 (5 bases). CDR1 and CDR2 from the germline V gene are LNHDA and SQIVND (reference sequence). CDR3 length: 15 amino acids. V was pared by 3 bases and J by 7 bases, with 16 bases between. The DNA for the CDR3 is TGTGCCAGTAGTATCACGGCAGGGCCGGGCCAGCCCCAGCATTTT. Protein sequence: CASSITAGPGQPQHF.

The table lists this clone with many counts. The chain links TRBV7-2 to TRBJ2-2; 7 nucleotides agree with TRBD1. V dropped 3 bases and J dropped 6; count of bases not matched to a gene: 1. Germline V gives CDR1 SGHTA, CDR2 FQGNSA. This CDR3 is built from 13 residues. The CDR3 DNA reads TGTGCCAGCAGCTTCCAGGGGGCCGGGGAGCTGTTTTTT. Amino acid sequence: CASSFQGAGELFF.

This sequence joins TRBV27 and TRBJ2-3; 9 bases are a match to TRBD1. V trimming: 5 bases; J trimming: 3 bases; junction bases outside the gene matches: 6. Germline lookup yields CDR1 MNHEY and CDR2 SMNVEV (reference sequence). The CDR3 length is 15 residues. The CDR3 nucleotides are TGTGCCAGCAGTATCCGGGACAGGGCAACAGATACGCAGTATTTT. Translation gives CASSIRDRATDTQYF.

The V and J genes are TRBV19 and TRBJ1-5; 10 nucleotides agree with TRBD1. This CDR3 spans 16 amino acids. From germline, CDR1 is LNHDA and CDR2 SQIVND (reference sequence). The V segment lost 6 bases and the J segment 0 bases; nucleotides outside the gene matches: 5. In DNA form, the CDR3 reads TGTGCCAGTAGCGGACAGGGGGTCCTTAGCAATCAGCCCCAGCATTTT. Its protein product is CASSGQGVLSNQPQHF. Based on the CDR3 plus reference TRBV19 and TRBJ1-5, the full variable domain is DGGITQSPKYLFRKEGQNVTLSCEQNLNHDAMYWYRQDPGQGLRLIYYSQIVNDFQKGDIAEGYSVSREKKESFPLTVTSAQKNPTAFYLCASSGQGVLSNQPQHFGDGTRLSIL.

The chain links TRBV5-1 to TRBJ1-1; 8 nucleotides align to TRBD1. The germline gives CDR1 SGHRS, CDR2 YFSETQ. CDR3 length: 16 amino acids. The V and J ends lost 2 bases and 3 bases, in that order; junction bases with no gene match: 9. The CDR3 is CASSFLQGGSDTEAFF. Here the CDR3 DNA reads TGCGCCAGCAGCTTCTTACAGGGGGGGTCGGACACTGAAGCTTTCTTT.

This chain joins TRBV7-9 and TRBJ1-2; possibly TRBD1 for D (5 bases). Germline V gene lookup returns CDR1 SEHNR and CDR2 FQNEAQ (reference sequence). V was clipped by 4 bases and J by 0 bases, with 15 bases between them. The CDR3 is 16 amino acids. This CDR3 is CASSSWGVKANYGYTF. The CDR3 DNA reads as TGTGCCAGCAGCTCGTGGGGGGTGAAGGCTAACTATGGCTACACCTTC. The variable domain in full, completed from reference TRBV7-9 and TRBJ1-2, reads DTGVSQNPRHKITKRGQNVTFRCDPISEHNRLYWYRQTLGQGPEFLTYFQNEAQLEKSRLLSDRFSAERPKGSFSTLEIQRTEQGDSAMYLCASSSWGVKANYGYTFGSGTRLTVV.

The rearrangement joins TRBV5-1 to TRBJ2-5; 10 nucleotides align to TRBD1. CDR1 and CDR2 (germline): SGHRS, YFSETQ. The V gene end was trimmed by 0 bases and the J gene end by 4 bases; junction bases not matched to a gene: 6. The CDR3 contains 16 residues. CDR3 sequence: CASSLVDRGLGETQYF. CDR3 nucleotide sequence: TGCGCCAGCAGCTTGGTTGACAGGGGGCTCGGAGAGACCCAGTACTTC. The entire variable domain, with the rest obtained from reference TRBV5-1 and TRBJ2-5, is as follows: KAGVTQTPRYLIKTRGQQVTLSCSPISGHRSVSWYQQTPGQGLQFLFEYFSETQRNKGNFPGRFSGRQFSNSRSEMNVSTLELGDSALYLCASSLVDRGLGETQYFGPGTRLLVL.